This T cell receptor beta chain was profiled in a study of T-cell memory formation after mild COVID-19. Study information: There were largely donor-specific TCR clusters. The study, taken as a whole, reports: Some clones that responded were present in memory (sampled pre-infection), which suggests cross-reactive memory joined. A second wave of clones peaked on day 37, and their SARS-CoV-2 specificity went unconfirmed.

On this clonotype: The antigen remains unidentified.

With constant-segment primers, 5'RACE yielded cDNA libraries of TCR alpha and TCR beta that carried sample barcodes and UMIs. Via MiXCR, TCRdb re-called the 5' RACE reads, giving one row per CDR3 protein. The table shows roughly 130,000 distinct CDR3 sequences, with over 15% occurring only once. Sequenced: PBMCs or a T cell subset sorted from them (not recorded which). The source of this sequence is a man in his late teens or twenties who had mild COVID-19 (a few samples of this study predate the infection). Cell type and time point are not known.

The CDR3 here is CASSRDRVGTEAFF. The CDR3 region has the DNA TGTGCCAGCAGCCGCGACAGGGTCGGCACTGAAGCTTTCTTT. The chain combines TRBV14 with TRBJ1-1; 7 nucleotides align to TRBD1. The CDR3 runs to 14 residues. Germline CDR1 SGHDN, CDR2 FVKESK. The V and J ends lost 4 bases and 4 bases, in that order; junction bases with no gene match: 6.